What follows describes a single T cell receptor beta chain. Its antigen remains unidentified. Here immunoSEQ multiplex PCR was the method, and the copy in TCRdb shows in-frame clones only, minus some. The sample carries about 270,000 clones, about 94% recorded once. Pooling covered second doses at about 4 or about 12 weeks. The data were obtained in a study of T cell responses to AZD1222 COVID-19 vaccine. General study findings and limits: Scientists sampled the repertoires only once the peak T cell response had passed. Clonal diversity may have been underestimated in mostly white British donors. Baseline seropositivity characterized only a handful of AZD1222 recipients.

The source of this sequence is an adult who received the AZD1222 COVID-19 vaccine. Sequenced here: peripheral blood, sampled 28 days after the second AZD1222 dose.

The CDR3 coding sequence is TGCGCCAGCAGCTTGGCCTGGGGGGCGGACTATGGCTACACCTTC. Protein: CASSLAWGADYGYTF. The chain combines TRBV5-1 with TRBJ1-2, with D maybe TRBD1 (6 bases). Germline CDR1 is SGHRS and CDR2 is YFSETQ. V was shortened by 0 bases and J by 3 bases, with 12 bases between the two germline ends. This CDR3 region has 15 residues. Drawing the rest from reference TRBV5-1 and TRBJ1-2, the complete variable domain is KAGVTQTPRYLIKTRGQQVTLSCSPISGHRSVSWYQQTPGQGLQFLFEYFSETQRNKGNFPGRFSGRQFSNSRSEMNVSTLELGDSALYLCASSLAWGADYGYTFGSGTRLTVV.